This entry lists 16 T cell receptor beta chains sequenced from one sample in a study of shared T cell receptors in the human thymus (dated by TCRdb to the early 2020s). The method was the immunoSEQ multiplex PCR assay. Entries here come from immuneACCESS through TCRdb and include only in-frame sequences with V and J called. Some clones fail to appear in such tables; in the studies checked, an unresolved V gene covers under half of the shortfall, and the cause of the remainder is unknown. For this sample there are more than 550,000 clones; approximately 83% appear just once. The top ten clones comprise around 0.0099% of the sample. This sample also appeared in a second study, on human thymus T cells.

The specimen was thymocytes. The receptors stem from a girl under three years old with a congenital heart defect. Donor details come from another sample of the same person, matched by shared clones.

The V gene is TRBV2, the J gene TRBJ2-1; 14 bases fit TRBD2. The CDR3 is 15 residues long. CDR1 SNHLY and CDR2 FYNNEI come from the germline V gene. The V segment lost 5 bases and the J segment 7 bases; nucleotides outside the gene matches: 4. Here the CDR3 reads CASSPTSGGANEQFF. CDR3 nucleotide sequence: TGTGCCAGCAGTCCGACTAGCGGGGGGGCGAATGAGCAGTTCTTC.

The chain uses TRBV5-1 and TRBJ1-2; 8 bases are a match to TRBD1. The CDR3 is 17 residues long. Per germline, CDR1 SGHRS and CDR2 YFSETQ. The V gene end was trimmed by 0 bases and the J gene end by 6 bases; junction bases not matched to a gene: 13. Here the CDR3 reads CASSLDKDRERGDGYTF. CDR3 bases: TGCGCCAGCAGCTTGGATAAGGACAGGGAGCGAGGGGATGGCTACACCTTC.

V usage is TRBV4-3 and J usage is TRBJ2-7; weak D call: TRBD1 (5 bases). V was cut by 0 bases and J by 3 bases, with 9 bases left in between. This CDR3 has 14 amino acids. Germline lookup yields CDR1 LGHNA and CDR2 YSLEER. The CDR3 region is CASSQESRDYEQYF. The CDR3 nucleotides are TGCGCCAGCAGCCAAGAATCCAGGGACTACGAGCAGTACTTC.

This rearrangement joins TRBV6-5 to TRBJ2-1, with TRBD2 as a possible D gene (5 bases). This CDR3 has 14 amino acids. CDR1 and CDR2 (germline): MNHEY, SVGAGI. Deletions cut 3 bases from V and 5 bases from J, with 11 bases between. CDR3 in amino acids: CASSYLGSNNEQFF. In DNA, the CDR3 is TGTGCCAGCAGTTATTTGGGGAGTAACAATGAGCAGTTCTTC.

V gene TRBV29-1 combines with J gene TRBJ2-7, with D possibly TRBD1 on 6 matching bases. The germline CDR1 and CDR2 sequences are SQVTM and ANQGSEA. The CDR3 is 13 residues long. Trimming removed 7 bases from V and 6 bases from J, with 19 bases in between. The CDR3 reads CSATGTLLSEQYF. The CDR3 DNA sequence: TGCAGCGCCACCGGGACACTACTCTCCGAGCAGTACTTC.

The CDR3 is CASSSDLRQGQETQYF. CDR3 nucleotide sequence: TGTGCCAGCAGCTCCGACCTCCGACAGGGGCAAGAGACCCAGTACTTC. The rearrangement uses TRBV7-6 and TRBJ2-5; 8 bases match TRBD1. The CDR3 consists of 16 residues. J gave up 2 bases and V 4 bases, and 9 bases lay outside the gene matches. Looked up from germline, CDR1 is SGHVS and CDR2 is FNYEAQ.

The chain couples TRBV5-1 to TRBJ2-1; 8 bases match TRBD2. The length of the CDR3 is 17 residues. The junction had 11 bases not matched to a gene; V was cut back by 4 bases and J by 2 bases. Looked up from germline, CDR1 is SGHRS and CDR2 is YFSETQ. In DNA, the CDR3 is TGCGCCAGCAGCACTCTGACTAGCGAGGATACCTACAATGAGCAGTTCTTC. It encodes CASSTLTSEDTYNEQFF.

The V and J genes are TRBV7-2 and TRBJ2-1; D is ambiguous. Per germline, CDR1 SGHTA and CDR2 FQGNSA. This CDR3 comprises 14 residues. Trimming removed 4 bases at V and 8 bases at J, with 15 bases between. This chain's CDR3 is CASSSPRPHYEQFF. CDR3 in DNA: TGTGCCAGCAGCTCGCCGAGGCCTCATTATGAGCAGTTCTTC.

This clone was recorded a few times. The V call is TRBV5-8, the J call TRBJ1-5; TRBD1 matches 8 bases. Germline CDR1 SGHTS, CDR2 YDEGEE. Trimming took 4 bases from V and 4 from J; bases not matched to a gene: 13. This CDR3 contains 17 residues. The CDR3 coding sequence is TGTGCCAGCAGCGCCGCAGGGGGCGATGACACGAATCAGCCCCAGCATTTT. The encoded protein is CASSAAGGDDTNQPQHF.

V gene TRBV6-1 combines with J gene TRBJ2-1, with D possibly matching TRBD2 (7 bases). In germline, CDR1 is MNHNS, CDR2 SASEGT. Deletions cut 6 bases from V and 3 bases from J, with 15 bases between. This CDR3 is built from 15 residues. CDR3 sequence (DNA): TGTGCCAGCAGGGAGGGGGGACTACTCTACAATGAGCAGTTCTTC. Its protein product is CASREGGLLYNEQFF.

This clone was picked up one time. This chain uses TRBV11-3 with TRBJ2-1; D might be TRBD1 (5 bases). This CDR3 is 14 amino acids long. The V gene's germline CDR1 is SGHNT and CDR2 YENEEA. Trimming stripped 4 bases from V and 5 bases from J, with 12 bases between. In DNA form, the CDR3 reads TGTGCCAGCAGCTCTGGCAGGGAAGACAATGAGCAGTTCTTC. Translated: CASSSGREDNEQFF. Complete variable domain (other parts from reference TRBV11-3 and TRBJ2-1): EAGVVQSPRYKIIEKKQPVAFWCNPISGHNTLYWYLQNLGQGPELLIRYENEEAVDDSQLPKDRFSAERLKGVDSTLKIQPAELGDSAVYLCASSSGREDNEQFFGPGTRLTVL.

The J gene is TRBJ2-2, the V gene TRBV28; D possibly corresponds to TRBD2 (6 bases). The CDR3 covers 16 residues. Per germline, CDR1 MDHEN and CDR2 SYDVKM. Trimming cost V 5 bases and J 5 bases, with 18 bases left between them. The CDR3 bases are TGTGCCAGCAGTCTAAGGGTCCGCGCGGGAACCGGGGAGCTGTTTTTT. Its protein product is CASSLRVRAGTGELFF.

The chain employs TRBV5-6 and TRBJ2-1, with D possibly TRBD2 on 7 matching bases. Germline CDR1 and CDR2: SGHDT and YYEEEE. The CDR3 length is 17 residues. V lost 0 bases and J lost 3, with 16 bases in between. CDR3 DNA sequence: TGTGCCAGCAGCTTGGCCGGGGGCGGGGGAGTCTACAATGAGCAGTTCTTC. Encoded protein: CASSLAGGGGVYNEQFF.

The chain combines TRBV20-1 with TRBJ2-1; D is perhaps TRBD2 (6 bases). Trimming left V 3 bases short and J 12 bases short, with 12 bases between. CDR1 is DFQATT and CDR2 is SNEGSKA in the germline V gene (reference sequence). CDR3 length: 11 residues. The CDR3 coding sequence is TGCAGTGCTAGCCCGGGACTTTGGCAGTTCTTC. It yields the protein CSASPGLWQFF.

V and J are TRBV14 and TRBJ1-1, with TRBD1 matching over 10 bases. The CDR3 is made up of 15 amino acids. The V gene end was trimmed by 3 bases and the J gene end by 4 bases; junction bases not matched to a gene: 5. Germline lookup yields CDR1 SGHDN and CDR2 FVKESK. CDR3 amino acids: CASSQARTGGTEAFF. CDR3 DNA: TGTGCCAGCAGCCAGGCGAGGACAGGGGGCACTGAAGCTTTCTTT.

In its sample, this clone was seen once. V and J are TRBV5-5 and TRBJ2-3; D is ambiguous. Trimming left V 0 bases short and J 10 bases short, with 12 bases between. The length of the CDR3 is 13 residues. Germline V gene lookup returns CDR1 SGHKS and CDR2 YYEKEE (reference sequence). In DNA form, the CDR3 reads TGTGCCAGCAGCTTGGAGCGTGACCGGGCGCAGTATTTT. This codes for CASSLERDRAQYF. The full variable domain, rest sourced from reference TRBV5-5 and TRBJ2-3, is DAGVTQSPTHLIKTRGQQVTLRCSPISGHKSVSWYQQVLGQGPQFIFQYYEKEERGRGNFPDRFSARQFPNYSSELNVNALLLGDSALYLCASSLERDRAQYFGPGTRLTVL.